This entry concerns a single T cell receptor beta chain. Indicated treatment: preoperative locoregional IRX-2 cytokine immunotherapy. Profiled with immunoSEQ multiplex PCR; TCRdb holds only in-frame clones, not every one. The table includes roughly 99,000 clones, 80% to 90% detected once. This sample is part of a study of preoperative IRX-2 immunotherapy in early breast cancer. The TCR sequence derives from a human donor with breast cancer. Source: tumor tissue, taken after IRX-2 immunotherapy.

The CDR3 DNA is TGCGCCAGCAGTCTAGCGGGAGGGCCCGTAGGGACGCAGTATTTT. Protein product: CASSLAGGPVGTQYF. This chain connects TRBV10-2 to TRBJ2-3, with 12 bases aligning to TRBD2. Trimming cost V 5 bases and J 9 bases; bases outside gene matches: 9. This CDR3 comprises 15 residues. Looked up from germline, CDR1 is WSHSY and CDR2 is SAAADI.